Detailed here is one T cell receptor (beta chain). Its antigen is as yet unknown. The data are from a study of T-cell memory formation after mild COVID-19. On the study more broadly: The TCR clusters were mostly specific to one donor.

TCRdb itself ran the 5' RACE reads through MiXCR, one entry per CDR3 protein. The sample holds about 290,000 distinct CDR3 sequences, approximately 15% seen once. The study's findings and limits: Most CD4+ clones that shrank were in CM and EM, while CD8+ ones turned up in EMRA.

CDR3 length equals 16 residues. Losses at the gene ends were 4 bases for V and 9 bases for J; bases not matched to a gene: 13. Per the germline V gene, CDR1 is ENHRY and CDR2 is SYGVKD. The source material was PBMCs or a T cell subset sorted from them (not recorded which). This clonotype was obtained from a man in his late teens or twenties who had mild COVID-19 (a few samples of this study predate the infection). Cell type and time point are not known. The chain carries TRBV10-3 and TRBJ2-3, with TRBD1 identical over 10 bases. The CDR3 sequence: CAISGRDRGPGRTQYF. The CDR3 region has the DNA TGTGCCATCAGTGGCCGGGACAGGGGACCCGGGAGGACGCAGTATTTT.